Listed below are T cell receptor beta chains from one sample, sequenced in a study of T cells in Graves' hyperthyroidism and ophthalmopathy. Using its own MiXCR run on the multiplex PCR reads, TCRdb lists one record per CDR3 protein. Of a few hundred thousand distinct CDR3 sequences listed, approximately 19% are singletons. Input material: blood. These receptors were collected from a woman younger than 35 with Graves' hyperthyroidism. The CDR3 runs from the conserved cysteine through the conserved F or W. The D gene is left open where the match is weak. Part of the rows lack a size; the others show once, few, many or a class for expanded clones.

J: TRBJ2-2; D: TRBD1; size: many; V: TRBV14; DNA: TGTGCCAGCAGCCTTCGACAGGGCGGGGAGCTGTTTTTT; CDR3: CASSLRQGGELFF
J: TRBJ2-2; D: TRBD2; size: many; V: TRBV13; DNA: TGTGCCAGCAGCGACCCTCGACTAGCGGGACGCCTGTCAAACACCGGGGAGCTGTTTTTT; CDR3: CASSDPRLAGRLSNTGELFF
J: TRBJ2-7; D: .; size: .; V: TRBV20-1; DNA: TGCAGTGCCTGGGACCTCTCCTACGAGCAGTACTTC; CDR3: CSAWDLSYEQYF
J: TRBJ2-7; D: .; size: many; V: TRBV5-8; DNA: TGTGCCAGCAGGCTATCCGGGACCTCGACCTACGAGCAGTACTTC; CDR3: CASRLSGTSTYEQYF
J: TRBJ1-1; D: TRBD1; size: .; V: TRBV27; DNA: TGTGCCAGCAGTTCAGACAGGGGCCATAGTGGTGAAGCTTTCTTT; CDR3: CASSSDRGHSGEAFF
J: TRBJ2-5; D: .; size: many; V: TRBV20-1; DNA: TGCAGTGCTAGAAAGGGAGTAGCGCGGGTTGTTGAGACCCAGTACTTC; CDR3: CSARKGVARVVETQYF
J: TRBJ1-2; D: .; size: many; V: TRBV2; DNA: TGTGCCAGCACACAGCAGCTGGACGCCCCCTATGGCTACACCTTC; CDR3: CASTQQLDAPYGYTF
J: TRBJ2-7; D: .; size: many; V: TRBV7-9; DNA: TGTGCCAGCAGCCTGGACGGTAACTCCTACGAGCAGTACTTC; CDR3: CASSLDGNSYEQYF
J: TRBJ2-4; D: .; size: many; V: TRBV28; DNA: TGTGCCAGCACCCAGGGCCGGCCGAGAGTAGCCAAAAACATTCAGTACTTC; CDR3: CASTQGRPRVAKNIQYF
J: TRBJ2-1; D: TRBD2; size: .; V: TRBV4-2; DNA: TGTGCCAGCAGCCAACCCGGGACTAGCGGGGGCCGCGACAATGAGCAGTTCTTC; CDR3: CASSQPGTSGGRDNEQFF
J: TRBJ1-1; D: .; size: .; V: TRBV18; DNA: TGTGCCAGCTCACCAAGTCGGGAGGCGAACACTGAAGCTTTCTTT; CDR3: CASSPSREANTEAFF
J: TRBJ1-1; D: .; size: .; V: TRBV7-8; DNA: TGTGCCAGCAGCTTACCCCATGGACAAGAAGCTTTCTTT; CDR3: CASSLPHGQEAFF
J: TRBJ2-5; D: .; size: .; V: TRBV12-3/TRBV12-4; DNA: TGTGTCAGCAGTTTACCGGGGTACCAAGGGACCCAGTACTTC; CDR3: CVSSLPGYQGTQYF
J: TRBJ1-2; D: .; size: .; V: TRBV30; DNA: TGTGCCTCCCCCAAGGGTGGGGACAACTATGGCTACACCTTC; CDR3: CASPKGGDNYGYTF
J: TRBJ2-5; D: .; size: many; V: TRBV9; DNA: TGTGCCAGCAGCGTAGGGGGACTCCAAGAGACCCAGTACTTC; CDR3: CASSVGGLQETQYF
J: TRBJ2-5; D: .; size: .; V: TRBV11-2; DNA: TGTGCCAGCAGCTTAGATCCCGGCTGGGAGACCCAGTACTTC; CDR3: CASSLDPGWETQYF
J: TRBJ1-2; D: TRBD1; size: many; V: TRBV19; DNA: TGTGCCAGTACGAAGGACAGGGGGAACTATGGCTACACCTTC; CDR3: CASTKDRGNYGYTF
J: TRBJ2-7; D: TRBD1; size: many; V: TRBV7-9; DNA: TGTGCCAGCAGCTTAACACAGGGGCACGAGCAGTACTTC; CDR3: CASSLTQGHEQYF
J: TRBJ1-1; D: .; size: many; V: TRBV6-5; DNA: TGTGCCAGCAGTTACTCGATATGGGGTGGGACTGAAGCTTTCTTT; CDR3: CASSYSIWGGTEAFF
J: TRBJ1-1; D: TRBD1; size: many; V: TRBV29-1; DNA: TGCAGCGTTGGAGGACAGGGTAGGGCTGAAGCTTTCTTT; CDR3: CSVGGQGRAEAFF
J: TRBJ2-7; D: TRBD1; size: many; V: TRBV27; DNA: TGTGCCAGCAGTTCTATGGCCCCGGGACAGGGTGAGAGGGAGCAGTACTTC; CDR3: CASSSMAPGQGEREQYF
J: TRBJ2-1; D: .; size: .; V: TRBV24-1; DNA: TGTGCCACCAGTGACTCGGACTACCTTGTTAGCAATGAGCAGTTCTTC; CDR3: CATSDSDYLVSNEQFF
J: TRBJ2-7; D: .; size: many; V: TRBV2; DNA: TGTGCCAGTAAATGGACGGTCTCCTACGAGCAGTACTTC; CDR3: CASKWTVSYEQYF
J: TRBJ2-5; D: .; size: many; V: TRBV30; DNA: TGTGCCTGCCGCCACTTAAATCAAGAGACCCAGTACTTC; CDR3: CACRHLNQETQYF
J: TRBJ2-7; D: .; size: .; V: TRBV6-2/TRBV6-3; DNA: TGTGCCAGCAGTTACGGGACCCCACGCCCGTCCGGGAGTAGCTACGAGCAGTACTTC; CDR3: CASSYGTPRPSGSSYEQYF
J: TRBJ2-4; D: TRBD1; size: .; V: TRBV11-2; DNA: TGTGCCAGCAGCCGAACAGGGGCGCAAAAGTACTTC; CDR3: CASSRTGAQKYF
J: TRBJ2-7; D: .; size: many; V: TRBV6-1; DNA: TGTGCCAGCACCCCCCGGGGGCTCGGTTACGAGCAGTACTTC; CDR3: CASTPRGLGYEQYF
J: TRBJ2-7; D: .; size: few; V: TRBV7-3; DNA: TGTGCCAGCAGCTTAACAGGGGCGGGCCCCATAGACGAGCAGTACTTC; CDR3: CASSLTGAGPIDEQYF
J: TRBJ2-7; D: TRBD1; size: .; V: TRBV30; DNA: TGTGCCTGGGGCCGTAAGGACAGGGATAGGAACGAGCAGTACTTC; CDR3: CAWGRKDRDRNEQYF
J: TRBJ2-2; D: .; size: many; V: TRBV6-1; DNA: TGTGCCAGCAGTGAAGACTTTATAAGGAGGGAGCTGTTTTTT; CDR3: CASSEDFIRRELFF
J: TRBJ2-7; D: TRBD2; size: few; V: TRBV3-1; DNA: TGTGCCAGCAGCCCTGAATTTCCGGGACTAGTTAAGAACGAGCAGTACTTC; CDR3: CASSPEFPGLVKNEQYF
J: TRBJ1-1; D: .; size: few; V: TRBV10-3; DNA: TGTGCCATCAGTGAGCCCTTGGGTGAAGCTTTCTTT; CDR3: CAISEPLGEAFF
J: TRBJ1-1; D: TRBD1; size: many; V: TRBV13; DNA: TGTGCCAGCAGCTCCGCGTTGACAGGGCACACTGAAGCTTTCTTT; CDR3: CASSSALTGHTEAFF
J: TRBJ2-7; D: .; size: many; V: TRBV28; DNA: TGTGCCAGCAGCTCCCCGTGGGAGCAGTACTTC; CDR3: CASSSPWEQYF
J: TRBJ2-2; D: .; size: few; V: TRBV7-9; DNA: TGTGCCAGCAGCTCCCGGGATCAAGGAAGGGAGCTGTTTTTT; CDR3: CASSSRDQGRELFF
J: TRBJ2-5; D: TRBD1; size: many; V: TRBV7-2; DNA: TGTGCCAGCAGCCTACAGGGGCAGAGCTTAGAGACCCAGTACTTC; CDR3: CASSLQGQSLETQYF
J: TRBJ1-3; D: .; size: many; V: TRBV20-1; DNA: TGCAGTGCTGCCGGGGATGTTGGAAACACCATATATTTT; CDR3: CSAAGDVGNTIYF
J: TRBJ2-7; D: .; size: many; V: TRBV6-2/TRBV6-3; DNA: TGTGCCAGCAGTTTTTCGGGACCCACCCTCCCCTACGAGCAGTACTTC; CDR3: CASSFSGPTLPYEQYF
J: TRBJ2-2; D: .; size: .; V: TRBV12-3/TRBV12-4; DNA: TGTGCCAGCACTCGGGAACTTACGAACACCGGGGAGCTGTTTTTT; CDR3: CASTRELTNTGELFF
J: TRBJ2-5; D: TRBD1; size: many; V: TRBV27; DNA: TGTGCCAGCAGTTTAGTAGGGGGACAGCAAGAGACCCAGTACTTC; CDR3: CASSLVGGQQETQYF
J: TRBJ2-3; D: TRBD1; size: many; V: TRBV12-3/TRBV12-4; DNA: TGTGCCAGCCCGGGACAGTACACAGATACGCAGTATTTT; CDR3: CASPGQYTDTQYF
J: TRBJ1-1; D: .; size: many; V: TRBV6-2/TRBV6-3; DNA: TGTGCCAGCAGTAACGAATCATGGAACACTGAAGCTTTCTTT; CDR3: CASSNESWNTEAFF
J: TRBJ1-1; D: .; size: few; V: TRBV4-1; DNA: TGCGCCAGCAGCCAGATAATTTGGCTGATGAACACTGAAGCTTTCTTT; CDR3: CASSQIIWLMNTEAFF